A single sample gave rise to the 20 T cell receptor beta chains below, sequenced in a study of CD8 T cells in ankylosing spondylitis. Overall study findings and caveats: What seemed typical of ankylosing spondylitis blood was a TCR beta motif built from roughly eight highly homologous variants.

For these TCRs, the target antigens are not known. MiXCR, run by TCRdb on the 5' RACE reads, gives a single entry per CDR3 protein. The sample records 500,000 to 650,000 distinct CDR3 sequences, over 4% being singletons. The sequenced sample consisted of blood, either unsorted or a sorted T cell fraction (not recorded which). All receptors come from a male donor with ankylosing spondylitis.

This clonotype appeared many times. This chain connects TRBV6-6 to TRBJ2-5, with D uncertain. The germline V gene encodes CDR1 MNHNY and CDR2 SVGAGI (reference sequence). This CDR3 comprises 13 residues. V lost 2 bases, J lost 2 bases, and 6 bases lay in between. CDR3 loop: CASSYVSQETQYF. The CDR3 DNA reads as TGTGCCAGCAGTTACGTCAGTCAAGAGACCCAGTACTTC.

Many counts were recorded for this clonotype. The chain has TRBV20-1 and TRBJ2-7; D possibly corresponds to TRBD1 (6 bases). Germline V gives CDR1 DFQATT, CDR2 SNEGSKA (reference sequence). V was pared by 5 bases and J by 3 bases, with 14 bases between. CDR3 size: 13 residues. CDR3 bases: TGCAGTGCTGCGGACAGATTAATCTACGAGCAGTACTTC. Translated: CSAADRLIYEQYF.

This clonotype was recorded many times. The rearrangement uses TRBV12-3 or TRBV12-4 and TRBJ2-7; perhaps TRBD2 as D (5 bases). The CDR3 covers 12 residues. Trimming stripped 6 bases from V and 3 bases from J, with 9 bases between. The CDR3 sequence: CASSPGIYEQYF. The CDR3 DNA reads TGTGCCAGCAGCCCCGGGATCTACGAGCAGTACTTC.

In this sample, this clonotype turned up many times. CDR3 sequence (DNA): TGCAGTGCTAGAGCGGGGGGGCCATGGGAGACCCAGTACTTC. Residues: CSARAGGPWETQYF. The chain combines TRBV20-1 with TRBJ2-5; TRBD2 aligns across 8 bases. Unmatched junction bases numbered 6, after V lost 1 base and J lost 5 bases. The CDR3 totals 14 residues. The germline V gene has CDR1 DFQATT and CDR2 SNEGSKA (reference sequence).

This clonotype was seen many times. The J gene is TRBJ1-2, the V gene TRBV28; 12 bases are a match to TRBD1. Germline lookup yields CDR1 MDHEN and CDR2 SYDVKM. J lost 7 bases, V lost 5 bases, and 11 bases had no gene match. This CDR3 is 16 amino acids long. For the CDR3, the DNA is TGTGCCAGCAGTCTCCGGGACAGGGGGCTTCTCAGTGGCTACACCTTC. Amino acid sequence: CASSLRDRGLLSGYTF.

The CDR3 bases are TGTGCCAGCAGCCAAGCGGACAGGAGTGAAAAACTGTTTTTT. Translation: CASSQADRSEKLFF. The gene calls are TRBV4-2 and TRBJ1-4, with TRBD1 matching over 7 bases. After removal of 1 base from V and 7 bases from J, the junction contained 3 bases not matched to a gene. Germline V lookup: CDR1 LGHNA, CDR2 YNFKEQ. The CDR3 contains 14 residues.

This sequence joins TRBV12-5 and TRBJ1-3, with D unresolved. Between the trimmed V and J ends, which lost 0 bases and 0 bases, there was a span of 18 bases. The CDR3 extends over 19 amino acids. CDR1 LGHNT and CDR2 FRNRAP come from the germline V gene. The CDR3 sequence is CASGLVKDPEELSGNTIYF. As DNA, the CDR3 is TGTGCTAGTGGTTTGGTAAAGGATCCCGAAGAGCTCTCTGGAAACACCATATATTTT. Filled out from reference TRBV12-5 and TRBJ1-3, the complete variable domain reads DARVTQTPRHKVTEMGQEVTMRCQPILGHNTVFWYRQTMMQGLELLAYFRNRAPLDDSGMPKDRFSAEMPDATLATLKIQPSEPRDSAVYFCASGLVKDPEELSGNTIYFGEGSWLTVV.

CDR3 DNA sequence: TGCAGTGCTGTTAAGACCCGGAGCTCCTACAATGAGCAGTTCTTC. Translated: CSAVKTRSSYNEQFF. The chain joins TRBV20-1 to TRBJ2-1, with no clear D. The CDR3 is 15 amino acids. The germline V and J ends were trimmed by 5 bases and 0 bases, with 14 bases remaining between them. CDR1 and CDR2 from the germline V gene are DFQATT and SNEGSKA (reference sequence).

The sample holds many counts of this clonotype. The V and J genes are TRBV7-9 and TRBJ1-2; no definite D call. There are 15 residues in the CDR3. V dropped 5 bases and J dropped 8 bases, with 21 bases sitting between them. CDR1 is SEHNR and CDR2 is FQNEAQ in the germline V gene (reference sequence). The CDR3 coding sequence is TGTGCCAGCAGCCTCAGCCCGGGAATGACGAGAGGCTACACCTTC. This translates into CASSLSPGMTRGYTF.

This clonotype was seen at least ten times. The chain carries TRBV29-1 and TRBJ2-1, with a weak D call TRBD1 (6 bases). Trimming took off 7 bases at V and 7 bases at J, with 17 bases between the two ends. The length of the CDR3 is 13 residues. Germline CDR1 reads SQVTM; CDR2 reads ANQGSEA. The CDR3 here is CSGGRLDKNEQFF. CDR3 in DNA: TGCAGCGGGGGGCGGTTGGACAAGAATGAGCAGTTCTTC.

This clonotype was observed many times. The V gene is TRBV5-5, the J gene TRBJ2-7, with D perhaps given as TRBD1 or TRBD2 (5 bases each). The V gene's germline CDR1 is SGHKS and CDR2 YYEKEE (reference sequence). V lost 4 bases and J lost 4, with 18 bases in between. This CDR3 is 15 amino acids long. CDR3 sequence reads: CASSPYLSREYEQYF. CDR3 in DNA: TGTGCCAGCAGCCCCTATTTATCCAGGGAGTACGAGCAGTACTTC.

This clonotype has ten or more counts. The chain carries TRBV10-3 and TRBJ2-1, with D perhaps matching TRBD1 (6 bases). Trimming took off 6 bases at V and 6 bases at J, with 9 bases between the two ends. The CDR3 totals 12 residues. Germline CDR1 reads ENHRY; CDR2 reads SYGVKD. The CDR3 protein is CAISSTGNEQFF. CDR3 bases: TGTGCCATCAGCTCGACAGGCAATGAGCAGTTCTTC.

The table lists this clonotype with many counts. The genes are TRBV6-1 and TRBJ2-7; 7 nucleotides align to TRBD2. This CDR3 has 14 amino acids. With 7 bases clipped from V and 0 bases from J, the junction kept 6 bases outside the gene matches. CDR1 is MNHNS, CDR2 SASEGT, per germline. Here the CDR3 reads CASTIQRGSYEQYF. For the CDR3, the DNA is TGTGCCAGCACGATACAGCGGGGCTCCTACGAGCAGTACTTC.

The table lists this clonotype with many counts. The J gene is TRBJ2-5, the V gene TRBV15; D is perhaps TRBD2 (6 bases). V shed 6 bases and J shed 4 bases, with 12 bases lying between them. The CDR3 is made up of 13 amino acids. CDR1 is LNHNV, CDR2 YYDKDF, per germline (reference sequence). In nucleotides, the CDR3 is TGTGCCACCAGAAATCCGGGGGTAGAGACCCAGTACTTC. Translating gives CATRNPGVETQYF.

Ten or more counts support this clonotype. V gene TRBV5-5 combines with J gene TRBJ1-5, with D unclear. The germline gives CDR1 SGHKS, CDR2 YYEKEE (reference sequence). V was trimmed by 4 bases and J by 1 base, leaving 6 bases between them. This CDR3 has 13 amino acids. In DNA, the CDR3 is TGTGCCAGCAGCGACCTCAGCAATCAGCCCCAGCATTTT. Translation gives CASSDLSNQPQHF.

This clonotype showed up many times. V gene TRBV20-1 combines with J gene TRBJ2-7, with TRBD1 identical over 10 bases. The germline CDR1 and CDR2 sequences are DFQATT and SNEGSKA (reference sequence). The CDR3 is 13 amino acids. The junction had 5 bases not matched to a gene; V was cut back by 5 bases and J by 4 bases. The chain's CDR3 is CSALRDRGYEQYF. CDR3 coding DNA: TGCAGTGCTCTCCGGGACAGGGGTTACGAGCAGTACTTC.

In its sample, this clonotype was seen many times. The chain links TRBV20-1 to TRBJ1-1; perhaps TRBD1 as D (6 bases). This CDR3 has 13 residues. The germline V and J ends were trimmed by 3 bases and 7 bases, with 15 bases remaining between them. CDR1 and CDR2 from the germline V gene are DFQATT and SNEGSKA (reference sequence). For the CDR3, the DNA is TGCAGTGCTAGGGGGGCGGGGCGAGGTGAAGCTTTCTTT. It specifies CSARGAGRGEAFF.

This clonotype has ten or more counts. V usage is TRBV5-1 and J usage is TRBJ2-7; the match to TRBD2 covers 7 bases. This CDR3 contains 14 residues. Germline lookup yields CDR1 SGHRS and CDR2 YFSETQ. V lost 4 bases to trimming and J lost 2 bases; unmatched junction nucleotides: 6. CDR3 protein: CASSLLAVTYEQYF. CDR3 DNA sequence: TGCGCCAGCAGCCTCCTAGCGGTTACCTACGAGCAGTACTTC.

In this sample, this clonotype turned up many times. V and J are TRBV9 and TRBJ2-7; D call uncertain. Deletions cut 2 bases from V and 3 bases from J, with 12 bases between. This CDR3 contains 14 residues. Germline V gene sequence: CDR1 SGDLS, CDR2 YYNGEE. CDR3 region: CASSVNRNGYEQYF. DNA of the CDR3: TGTGCCAGCAGCGTCAACCGGAACGGCTACGAGCAGTACTTC.

V is TRBV12-5 and J is TRBJ2-1; 11 bases are shared with TRBD2. With V trimmed by 2 bases and J by 2 bases, 5 bases remained unmatched. The CDR3 is 17 residues long. The germline V gene encodes CDR1 LGHNT and CDR2 FRNRAP. The CDR3 loop is CASGLSLAGDPYNEQFF. In nucleotides, the CDR3 is TGTGCTAGTGGTTTGTCACTAGCGGGGGATCCCTACAATGAGCAGTTCTTC.